The present entry profiles one TCR beta chain with its context. Its antigen is undetermined. Researchers reported that TCR beta cDNA libraries carried unique molecular identifiers. Once about 0.85 to 10 million T cells were used, some 500,000 cDNA molecules resulted. TCRdb independently ran MiXCR on the PCR reads; one entry per CDR3 protein. Here the sample spans roughly 400,000 distinct CDR3 sequences, roughly 38% being singletons. The data are from a study of post-analysis software for immune sequencing data. The overall study: Clinical courses comprised relapsing-remitting, secondary progressive and progressive-relapsing multiple sclerosis. Study-level findings and limits: Strong co-clustering by F measure was seen for same-batch samples. Compared with controls, patients showed significantly lower normalized Chao1 diversity.

The sample consisted of blood. This TCR derives from a girl aged 2 to 9 with multiple sclerosis.

The CDR3 protein is CASSPRTNGNNEQFF. In DNA, the CDR3 is TGTGCCAGCAGCCCTAGGACCAATGGCAACAATGAGCAGTTCTTC. The V call is TRBV9, the J call TRBJ2-1; D not resolved. Germline CDR1 is SGDLS and CDR2 is YYNGEE. Between the trimmed V and J ends, which lost 4 bases and 5 bases, there was a span of 16 bases. The CDR3 is 15 residues long. Full variable domain (missing parts from reference TRBV9 and TRBJ2-1): DSGVTQTPKHLITATGQRVTLRCSPRSGDLSVYWYQQSLDQGLQFLIQYYNGEERAKGNILERFSAQQFPDLHSELNLSSLELGDSALYFCASSPRTNGNNEQFFGPGTRLTVL.